This entry features one T cell receptor (beta chain) sequence. Trimming removed 1 base from V and 9 bases from J, with 15 bases in between. The CDR3 consists of 15 residues. CDR1 is PRHDT, CDR2 FYEKMQ, per germline (reference sequence). The data stem from a study of OX40 agonist ivuxolimab in advanced cancers. The repertoire was sequenced with immunoSEQ multiplex PCR; TCRdb's copy has only in-frame clones and lacks some. This table has about 19,000 clones, roughly nine tenths appearing once. Source: CD4+ or CD8+ T cells sorted from blood, taken in a trial of the OX40 agonist ivuxolimab. The source of this sequence is an adult with an advanced solid tumor such as melanoma, head and neck, liver or kidney cancer. The chain links TRBV13 to TRBJ2-2, with D possibly being TRBD1 (5 bases). CDR3 nucleotides: TGTGCCAGCAGCTTAGCGGGTCAGGGTTTCCGGGAGCTGTTTTTT. Encoded protein: CASSLAGQGFRELFF. The full variable domain, rest sourced from reference TRBV13 and TRBJ2-2, is AAGVIQSPRHLIKEKRETATLKCYPIPRHDTVYWYQQGPGQDPQFLISFYEKMQSDKGSIPDRFSAQQFSDYHSELNMSSLELGDSALYFCASSLAGQGFRELFFGEGSRLTVL.